Sequencing of this T cell receptor (beta chain) was carried out in a study of T cell responses to AZD1222 COVID-19 vaccine. Produced via immunoSEQ multiplex PCR; TCRdb's table is partial and in-frame only. The data hold roughly 80,000 clones, with over 75% observed a single time. Germline V gene lookup returns CDR1 MDHEN and CDR2 SYDVKM. V was cut by 6 bases and J by 2 bases, with 17 bases left in between. The CDR3 totals 15 residues. The gene calls are TRBV28 and TRBJ2-7; the D gene is possibly TRBD1 (6 bases). The specimen comprised peripheral blood, sampled on day 0 of MenACWY control vaccination. The sequence derives from an adult in good health. CDR3 sequence (DNA): TGTGCCAGCAGCCCGACAGCCAGGGGTACCTACGAGCAGTACTTC. Its protein is CASSPTARGTYEQYF.